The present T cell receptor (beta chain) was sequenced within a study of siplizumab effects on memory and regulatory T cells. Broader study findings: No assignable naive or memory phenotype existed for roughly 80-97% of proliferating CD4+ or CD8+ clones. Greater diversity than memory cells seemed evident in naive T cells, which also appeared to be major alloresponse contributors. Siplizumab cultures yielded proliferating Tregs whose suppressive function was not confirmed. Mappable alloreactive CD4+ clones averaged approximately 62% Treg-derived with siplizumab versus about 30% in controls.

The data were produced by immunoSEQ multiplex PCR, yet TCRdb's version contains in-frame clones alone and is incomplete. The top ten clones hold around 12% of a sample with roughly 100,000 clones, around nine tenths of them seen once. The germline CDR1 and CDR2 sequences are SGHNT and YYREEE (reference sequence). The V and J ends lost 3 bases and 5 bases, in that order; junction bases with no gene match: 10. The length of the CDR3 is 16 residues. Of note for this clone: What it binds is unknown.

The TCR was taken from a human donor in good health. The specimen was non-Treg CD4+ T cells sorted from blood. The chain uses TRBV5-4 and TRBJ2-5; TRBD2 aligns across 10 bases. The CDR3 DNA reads TGTGCCAGCAGCTCCTGGGCTAGCGGGAGTGGTGAGACCCAGTACTTC. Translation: CASSSWASGSGETQYF.